This TCR beta chain was recorded in a study of cytomegalovirus exposure and HLA in healthy donors. Study summary: A prior analysis found 117 million unique TCR beta sequences from approximately 200 million T cells.

Use of 60 Vbeta and 13 Jbeta primers characterized the PCR. Using immunoSEQ multiplex PCR, the repertoire was profiled, and TCRdb retains in-frame clones only, with some absent. Of approximately 160,000 clones in the sample, 75% to 85% were seen once. Details on this clone: Its antigen is unidentified.

Findings and limits, study-wide: Among donors in an Asian-associated ancestry cluster, a later analysis reportedly found fewer N-insertions than the approximately 700-donor mean. According to an earlier analysis, most TCR beta V segments yielded productive rearrangements about 90% or about 30% of the time. 150 to 200 TCR beta chains were listed as cytomegalovirus-associated.

The sample comprised PBMCs. This sequence was found in a woman aged 18-29 years in good health and CMV-seronegative.

The CDR3 region is CASSDSPTGRGNTIYF. CDR3 nucleotide sequence: TGTGCCAGCAGTGACTCTCCGACAGGGAGAGGAAACACCATATATTTT. The V and J genes are TRBV6-4 and TRBJ1-3; TRBD1 aligns across 7 bases. Trimming took 0 bases from V and 4 from J; bases not matched to a gene: 6. Germline V gene data show CDR1 as MRHNA and CDR2 as SNTAGT. The CDR3 is made up of 16 amino acids.